Listed here are 4 T cell receptor beta chains from one sample, sequenced in a study of blood T cell repertoires in COVID-19. Clones were sequenced by immunoSEQ multiplex PCR, and TCRdb holds only the in-frame ones, with some missing. Among some 120,000 clones listed, around nine tenths were seen once. Sequences were obtained from peripheral blood. All receptors come from a woman aged 45-60 years with acute or convalescent COVID-19.

This CDR3 reads CASSRTEPSYEQYF. CDR3 in DNA: TGCGCCAGCAGCCGGACAGAGCCCTCCTACGAGCAGTACTTC. V usage is TRBV5-1 and J usage is TRBJ2-7, with a weak D call TRBD1 (6 bases). The CDR3 extends over 14 amino acids. The germline CDR1 and CDR2 sequences are SGHRS and YFSETQ. Trimming removed 4 bases at V and 0 bases at J, with 11 bases between.

V and J are TRBV27 and TRBJ2-5, with 8 bases lining up with TRBD1. V was clipped by 5 bases and J by 4 bases; unmatched bases: 9. The germline V gene has CDR1 MNHEY and CDR2 SMNVEV (reference sequence). The CDR3 totals 15 residues. This CDR3 is CASSTGQGSGETQYF. The CDR3 DNA reads TGTGCCAGCAGTACCGGACAGGGCTCAGGAGAGACCCAGTACTTC.

DNA for the CDR3: TGTGCCAGCGTCAGGGGGATGAACACTGAAGCTTTCTTT. This sequence encodes CASVRGMNTEAFF. This chain uses TRBV12-3 or TRBV12-4 with TRBJ1-1, with 7 bases aligning to TRBD1. V was pared by 8 bases and J by 0 bases, with 3 bases of the junction left unmatched. The CDR3 loop spans 13 amino acids.

The rearrangement joins TRBV11-1 to TRBJ2-7, with 7 bases matching TRBD2. Germline CDR1 SGHAT, CDR2 FQDESV (reference sequence). With V trimmed by 3 bases and J by 7 bases, 12 bases remained unmatched. The CDR3 spans 15 residues. Written as DNA, the CDR3 is TGTGCCAGCAGCTTGGGGGGGACGGCATCCTGGGAGCAGTACTTC. As protein: CASSLGGTASWEQYF.